These T cell receptor beta chains were read from a single sample in a study of T cell repertoires in cytomegalovirus infection. TCRdb analysed the reads with MiXCR anew, one entry per CDR3 protein. The repertoire includes fewer than 200,000 distinct CDR3 sequences, 13% to 15% of them detected once, and over 20% sits in the top ten. Sequenced sample: PBMCs. Source of these receptors: a human donor in good health (CMV status not recorded). Some clones in this sample may be carry-over from other donors' samples. The CDR3 runs from the conserved cysteine through the conserved F or W. The D gene is left open where the match is weak. Not all rows give a size; the values are once, few, many and, for expanded clones, a class.

-	TRBV7-9	TRBJ1-6	many	TGTGCCAGCAGCTTAGGAGGTGTACAAAGCTCCTATAATTCACCCCTCCACTTT	CASSLGGVQSSYNSPLHF
-	TRBV29-1	TRBJ1-3	few	TGCAGCGCCGAAGTCCATCTTGGAAACACCATATATTTT	CSAEVHLGNTIYF
TRBD1	TRBV13	TRBJ1-5	-	TGTGCCAGCAGCTGGACAGGGGAAAGCAATCAGCCCCAGCATTTT	CASSWTGESNQPQHF
TRBD1	TRBV29-1	TRBJ2-7	-	TGCAGCGCCGGGGACAGTACCTACGAGCAGTACTTC	CSAGDSTYEQYF
-	TRBV30	TRBJ2-1	few	TGTGCCTGGACCTTAAAAGGGACATACAATGAGCAGTTCTTC	CAWTLKGTYNEQFF
TRBD2	TRBV7-2	TRBJ2-2	many	TGTGCCAGCAGGGCGCCAGCGGGGATCAAAACCGGGGAGCTGTTTTTT	CASRAPAGIKTGELFF
-	TRBV11-2	TRBJ1-1	many	TGTGCCAGCAGCGCCTTAAGGGTGAACACTGAAGCTTTCTTT	CASSALRVNTEAFF
TRBD2	TRBV7-9	TRBJ2-5	many	TGTGCCAGCAGCCGGGACTATGAAGAGACCCAGTACTTC	CASSRDYEETQYF
-	TRBV5-1	TRBJ2-1	-	TGCGCCAGCAGCTTGGTGGCAGACAATGAGCAGTTCTTC	CASSLVADNEQFF
-	TRBV9	TRBJ1-1	-	TGTGCCAGCAGCCTCGAAGGCCGGCCGAACACTGAAGCTTTCTTT	CASSLEGRPNTEAFF
-	TRBV7-2	TRBJ2-5	many	TGTGCCAGCAGCTTAGTAGGGGCAGAGACCCAGTACTTC	CASSLVGAETQYF
TRBD1	TRBV10-3	TRBJ1-2	-	TGTGCCACGGGGACAGGGACCGGCTACACCTTC	CATGTGTGYTF
-	TRBV7-2	TRBJ1-2	-	TGTGCCAGCAGCTTAGACAACTCCCGAAGCGGGGGCTACACCTTC	CASSLDNSRSGGYTF
-	TRBV5-1	TRBJ1-5	-	TGCGCCAGCAGCTTGGAAGCAGGGACCGGGCAGCCCCAGCATTTT	CASSLEAGTGQPQHF
-	TRBV12-3/TRBV12-4	TRBJ1-5	few	TGTGCCAGCAGTTTAGCGCATGAAGATCAGCCCCAGCATTTT	CASSLAHEDQPQHF
TRBD1	TRBV6-6	TRBJ1-5	-	TGTGCCAGCAGTCACCGGGACAGGGGCAACAATCAGCCCCAGCATTTT	CASSHRDRGNNQPQHF
-	TRBV7-8	TRBJ1-5	many	TGTGCCAGCAGCTTAGCGTTGGAGCCCCAGCATTTT	CASSLALEPQHF
-	TRBV19	TRBJ1-4	many	TGTGCCAGTAGTACCCCCCGGGGGCTCTCTGAAAAACTGTTTTTT	CASSTPRGLSEKLFF
TRBD1	TRBV7-9	TRBJ1-4	-	TGTGCCAGCAGCTCTTGGGACAGCCATTCGGAAAAACTGTTTTTT	CASSSWDSHSEKLFF
TRBD1	TRBV28	TRBJ1-4	-	TGTGCCGCCCAAGGGGCCGACAGGGTTTTAGAAAAACTGTTTTTT	CAAQGADRVLEKLFF
-	TRBV27	TRBJ1-6	few	TGTGCCAGCAGCCTGGCCCCAGAGCTCTCCTATAATTCACCCCTCCACTTT	CASSLAPELSYNSPLHF
TRBD1	TRBV20-1	TRBJ1-2	-	TGCCTCCTTCCGGGACAGGGGGCAAAAGGCTACACCTTC	CLLPGQGAKGYTF
TRBD2	TRBV7-2	TRBJ2-1	few	TGTGCCAGCAGCTCAGCGGGAGACTCCTACAATGAGCAGTTCTTC	CASSSAGDSYNEQFF
-	TRBV4-2	TRBJ1-1	few	TGTGCCAGCAGCCAAGGAGGGGCGGGCTCTGAAGCTTTCTTT	CASSQGGAGSEAFF
-	TRBV5-1	TRBJ2-7	-	TGCGCCAGCAGCTCCCTGAGCGGTTACGAGCAGTACTTC	CASSSLSGYEQYF
TRBD2	TRBV28	TRBJ2-1	-	TGTGCCAGCAGCTGGACTAGTCGGGGAATCAATCTTGAGCAGTTCTTC	CASSWTSRGINLEQFF
TRBD1	TRBV29-1	TRBJ1-1	few	TGCAGCGTCCTGTCCCGGGACAGGAACACTGAAGCTTTCTTT	CSVLSRDRNTEAFF
-	TRBV5-6	TRBJ1-5	few	TGTGCCAGCAGCCCCGCTGGGCAGATGGCCCAGCATTTT	CASSPAGQMAQHF
TRBD2	TRBV2	TRBJ2-3	few	TGTGCCAGCGTGAGGGCTAGCGGGACCACAGATACGCAGTATTTT	CASVRASGTTDTQYF
-	TRBV29-1	TRBJ2-7	few	TGCAGCGTTGAAACTAGGAGGGAGCAGTACTTC	CSVETRREQYF
-	TRBV4-1	TRBJ1-1	many	TGCGCCAGCAGCCAAGATCGGACAGAAGCTTTCTTT	CASSQDRTEAFF
-	TRBV2	TRBJ1-3	few	TGTGCCAGCAGCGCTTATATGGGAAACACCATATATTTT	CASSAYMGNTIYF
-	TRBV9	TRBJ2-2	few	TGTGCCAGCAGCGTAGTGGGTAACACCGGGGAGCTGTTTTTT	CASSVVGNTGELFF
-	TRBV5-1	TRBJ1-1	few	TGCGCCAGCAGCTTGAGGACAGCGGAGAACACTGAAGCTTTCTTT	CASSLRTAENTEAFF
-	TRBV28	TRBJ2-7	few	TGTGCCAGCAGTTTTCGACTTGAGCAGTACTTC	CASSFRLEQYF
TRBD1	TRBV7-3	TRBJ1-1	-	TGTGCCAGCAGCTTAAATACGAACAGGGGGGCAGAAGCTTTCTTT	CASSLNTNRGAEAFF
-	TRBV7-2	TRBJ2-7	-	TGTGCCAGCAGCTTAGCGGCCCCTGGGGCGCAATACTTC	CASSLAAPGAQYF
TRBD1	TRBV28	TRBJ1-1	-	TGTGCCAGCAGTTTCCCTCTGACAGGGGGCTCAGGAGGAGCTTTCTTT	CASSFPLTGGSGGAFF
-	TRBV7-2	TRBJ1-1	many	TGTGCCAGCAGCCCAAGAAACACTGAAGCTTTCTTT	CASSPRNTEAFF
-	TRBV4-1	TRBJ2-5	many	TGCGCCAGCAGCTATGAACAGCTCCAAGAGACCCAGTACTTC	CASSYEQLQETQYF
TRBD1	TRBV14	TRBJ2-2	few	TGTGCCAGCAGCCGCCGGGACAGGGTTACCGGGGAGCTGTTTTTT	CASSRRDRVTGELFF
-	TRBV7-8	TRBJ1-2	many	TGTGCCAGCCCAGGGAATCTTTCTTATGGCTACACCTTC	CASPGNLSYGYTF
-	TRBV4-2	TRBJ1-4	-	TGTGCCAGCAGCCAAGAGACGCTGATCAATGGAAAACTGTTTTTT	CASSQETLINGKLFF
TRBD2	TRBV29-1	TRBJ2-7	many	TGCAGCGTGGGGGTGCCTAGCGGGGGATCGCTGGAGCAGTACTTC	CSVGVPSGGSLEQYF
-	TRBV7-9	TRBJ2-7	-	TGTGCCAGCAGCGGAGGTCCCGGGCCCTACGAGCAGTACTTC	CASSGGPGPYEQYF
TRBD1	TRBV12-3/TRBV12-4	TRBJ2-7	-	TGTGCCAGCAGTGATTGGGACAGTGACTACGAGCAGTACTTC	CASSDWDSDYEQYF
TRBD1	TRBV5-1	TRBJ2-2	few	TGCGCCAGCAGCTTGGGTGACAGGGGCTCAAACACCGGGGAGCTGTTTTTT	CASSLGDRGSNTGELFF
TRBD1	TRBV19	TRBJ1-1	few	TGTGCCAGTAGGCGGACAGGGGAAGAAGCTTTCTTT	CASRRTGEEAFF
-	TRBV6-2/TRBV6-3	TRBJ2-7	many	TGTGCCAGCAGTTACGCGGGACGGATTTCCTACGAGCAGTACTTC	CASSYAGRISYEQYF
-	TRBV6-6	TRBJ1-1	many	TGTGCCAGCAGTCTCGACAAGAACACTGAAGCTTTCTTT	CASSLDKNTEAFF
TRBD2	TRBV20-1	TRBJ2-7	few	TGCAGTGCTAACCTACTAGCGGGAGCCTACGAGCAGTACTTC	CSANLLAGAYEQYF
TRBD1	TRBV7-2	TRBJ1-6	many	TGTGCCAGCAGCTCTGGGACAGGTTCACCCCTCCACTTT	CASSSGTGSPLHF
TRBD1	TRBV7-2	TRBJ2-1	many	TGTGCCAGCAGCCCTGGACAGGGTTACTACAATGAGCAGTTCTTC	CASSPGQGYYNEQFF